Listed here are 20 T cell receptor beta chains from one sample, sequenced in a study of human T cells and chemical hapten exposure. Specified time point: patch test 1, 2 weeks after DPC sensitization. The sample's treatment: therapeutic diphenylcyclopropenone sensitization with weekly scalp DPC. TCRdb reanalysed the RACE reads using MiXCR and keeps one entry per CDR3 protein. This sample has roughly 14,000 distinct CDR3 sequences, with about a sixth found just once. The material sequenced was whole blood, taken in connection with sensitization to the hapten diphenylcyclopropenone (DPC). Every receptor here comes from a woman in her 30s with alopecia areata. Some clones in this sample may be carry-over from other donors' samples.

This clonotype appeared many times. The V call is TRBV6-6, the J call TRBJ1-2; tentative D call: TRBD1 (5 bases). The germline CDR1 and CDR2 sequences are MNHNY and SVGAGI (reference sequence). CDR3 length equals 12 residues. V lost 4 bases to trimming and J lost 8 bases, with 11 bases between them. The CDR3: CASSSLWGGYTF. The DNA of the CDR3 is TGTGCCAGCAGTTCTTTGTGGGGCGGCTACACCTTC.

This clonotype occurred many times. V is TRBV7-2 and J is TRBJ2-3, with 7 bases fitting TRBD1. Germline CDR1 is SGHTA and CDR2 is FQGNSA. The CDR3 extends over 14 amino acids. V dropped 1 base and J dropped 3; count of bases not matched to a gene: 1. CDR3 sequence reads: CASSLVQGTDTQYF. The CDR3 nucleotides read TGTGCCAGCAGCTTAGTACAGGGGACAGATACGCAGTATTTT.

This clonotype is labeled medium-sized. J is TRBJ2-3 and V is TRBV7-2, with D possibly called TRBD1 or TRBD2 (5 bases each). With 2 bases removed from V and 2 bases from J, the gap between germline ends came to 11 bases. This CDR3 comprises 15 residues. CDR1 and CDR2 from the germline V gene are SGHTA and FQGNSA. CDR3 bases: TGTGCCAGCAGCTTATGGGGGATTACCACAGATACGCAGTATTTT. Translating it yields CASSLWGITTDTQYF.

This clonotype was observed once. This sequence joins TRBV6-2 or TRBV6-3 and TRBJ2-1; D remains ambiguous. V dropped 6 bases and J dropped 6 bases, with 9 bases sitting between them. The CDR3 is 12 amino acids. Germline values: CDR1 MNHEY, CDR2 SVGEGT. CDR3 nucleotide sequence: TGTGCCAGCAGACTCCACGTCAATGAGCAGTTCTTC. It specifies CASRLHVNEQFF.

By its share, this clonotype is large (0.1 to 1%). The rearrangement uses TRBV6-1 and TRBJ1-1, with unresolved D. Germline CDR1 is MNHNS and CDR2 is SASEGT. This CDR3 is 15 amino acids long. With 5 bases removed from V and 2 bases from J, the gap between germline ends came to 15 bases. CDR3 bases: TGTGCCAGCAGTCCCCGGCGGACGGGCAACACTGAAGCTTTCTTT. Translating gives CASSPRRTGNTEAFF.

The gene calls are TRBV5-4 and TRBJ2-3; the match to TRBD1 covers 7 bases. Trimming cost V 4 bases and J 4 bases; bases outside gene matches: 6. CDR1 is SGHNT and CDR2 is YYREEE in the germline V gene (reference sequence). This CDR3 is built from 14 residues. CDR3 nucleotide sequence: TGTGCCAGCAGCCCCAGACAGGGACCAGATACGCAGTATTTT. It codes for CASSPRQGPDTQYF.

The chain joins TRBV12-3 or TRBV12-4 to TRBJ1-5; D gene ambiguous. V was pared by 3 bases and J by 1 base, with 10 bases between. CDR3 length: 15 residues. The CDR3 region is CASSFGLKSNQPQHF. As DNA, the CDR3 is TGTGCCAGCAGTTTTGGGTTGAAGAGCAATCAGCCCCAGCATTTT.

In this sample, this clonotype is medium-sized (0.01 to 0.1%). The chain carries TRBV20-1 and TRBJ2-7; D gene uncertain. Germline CDR1 DFQATT, CDR2 SNEGSKA (reference sequence). V was pared by 3 bases and J by 0 bases, with 9 bases between. The CDR3 is made up of 13 amino acids. Here the CDR3 DNA reads TGCAGTGCTAGCACAGACACCTCCTACGAGCAGTACTTC. Translating it yields CSASTDTSYEQYF.

This clonotype was observed at least ten times. The chain combines TRBV29-1 with TRBJ1-1; D not certain. The germline V and J ends were trimmed by 4 bases and 1 base, with 10 bases remaining between them. The germline V gene has CDR1 SQVTM and CDR2 ANQGSEA. The CDR3 length is 13 residues. The CDR3 region is CSVAGHQNTEAFF. DNA of the CDR3: TGCAGCGTTGCAGGTCATCAGAACACTGAAGCTTTCTTT.

This clonotype has ten or more counts. This chain joins TRBV12-3 or TRBV12-4 and TRBJ1-1, with D possibly TRBD1 on 5 matching bases. The V end lost 2 bases, the J end lost 4 bases, and 11 bases lay between the germline ends. The CDR3 has 14 amino acids. CDR3 DNA sequence: TGTGCCAGCAGTTTAAGGGTGGGGCCCACTGAAGCTTTCTTT. Protein: CASSLRVGPTEAFF.

CDR3 in DNA: TGTGCCAGCAGCTTAAACAGTAATGAAAAACTGTTTTTT. Its protein product is CASSLNSNEKLFF. This chain joins TRBV7-2 and TRBJ1-4; D not resolved. Deletions cut 2 bases from V and 4 bases from J, with 5 bases between. Germline CDR1 SGHTA, CDR2 FQGNSA. The CDR3 sequence is 13 residues long.

This clonotype came up a few times. CDR3 protein: CASSSRDRGGSPLHF. CDR3 nucleotides: TGTGCCAGCAGCTCGAGAGACAGGGGGGGTTCACCCCTCCACTTT. This chain connects TRBV5-4 to TRBJ1-6; 9 positions agree with TRBD1. Germline V gene lookup returns CDR1 SGHNT and CDR2 YYREEE (reference sequence). The CDR3 has 15 residues. Trimming removed 3 bases from V and 9 bases from J; junction bases left unmatched: 7.

This clonotype occurred once. The chain employs TRBV7-9 and TRBJ2-2; D might be TRBD1 (5 bases). Between the trimmed V and J ends, which lost 5 bases and 3 bases, there was a span of 10 bases. Germline values: CDR1 SEHNR, CDR2 FQNEAQ (reference sequence). This CDR3 has 14 residues. CDR3 residues: CASSPGLDTGELFF. CDR3 DNA sequence: TGTGCCAGCAGCCCAGGGTTGGACACCGGGGAGCTGTTTTTT.

This clonotype was seen more than once but under ten times. The V call is TRBV6-5, the J call TRBJ1-1; weak D call: TRBD1 (6 bases). V was shortened by 6 bases and J by 6 bases, with 17 bases between the two germline ends. The CDR3 consists of 14 residues. Germline V gives CDR1 MNHEY, CDR2 SVGAGI. CDR3 sequence reads: CASSTQGPPSEAFF. The CDR3 DNA follows: TGTGCCAGCAGCACGCAGGGGCCGCCGTCTGAAGCTTTCTTT.

This clonotype has ten or more counts. The chain is built from TRBV28 and TRBJ2-1; a possible D gene is TRBD1 (5 bases). The CDR3 spans 13 residues. V was clipped by 5 bases and J by 10 bases, with 15 bases between them. CDR1 and CDR2 from the germline V gene are MDHEN and SYDVKM. CDR3 nucleotide sequence: TGTGCCAGCAGTCTATACAGGCTTCCCGAGCAGTTCTTC. This gives the protein CASSLYRLPEQFF.

This clonotype was picked up many times. This chain uses TRBV5-1 with TRBJ2-2; D uncertain. V shed 6 bases and J shed 5 bases, with 11 bases lying between them. The CDR3 is 13 amino acids. Germline values: CDR1 SGHRS, CDR2 YFSETQ. The chain's CDR3 is CASTPRATGELFF. Written as DNA, the CDR3 is TGCGCCAGCACCCCTAGGGCAACCGGGGAGCTGTTTTTT.

The J gene is TRBJ1-5, the V gene TRBV6-1; D not certain. V was clipped by 3 bases and J by 1 base, with 19 bases between them. Germline V lookup: CDR1 MNHNS, CDR2 SASEGT. This CDR3 is built from 18 residues. In nucleotides, the CDR3 is TGTGCCAGCAGTGATGGACGGAGCCTCCGCCCGAGCAATCAGCCCCAGCATTTT. The encoded protein is CASSDGRSLRPSNQPQHF.

In this sample, this clonotype is medium-sized. The chain carries TRBV19 and TRBJ1-2, with 8 bases identical to TRBD1. The V and J ends lost 5 bases and 7 bases, in that order; junction bases with no gene match: 12. The CDR3 spans 15 residues. CDR1 is LNHDA and CDR2 is SQIVND in the germline V gene (reference sequence). The CDR3: CASSFDRTGFRGYTF. CDR3 DNA: TGTGCCAGTAGTTTCGATAGGACAGGGTTTCGTGGCTACACCTTC.

In its sample, this clonotype ranks as medium-sized. V usage is TRBV11-2 and J usage is TRBJ1-4; no clear D. The germline V gene encodes CDR1 SGHAT and CDR2 FQNNGV. V shed 6 bases and J shed 5 bases, with 4 bases lying between them. The CDR3 loop spans 11 amino acids. In nucleotides, the CDR3 is TGTGCCAGCAGATTGAATGAAAAACTGTTTTTT. Its protein product is CASRLNEKLFF. The full variable domain, completed using reference TRBV11-2 and TRBJ1-4, is EAGVAQSPRYKIIEKRQSVAFWCNPISGHATLYWYQQILGQGPKLLIQFQNNGVVDDSQLPKDRFSAERLKGVDSTLKIQPAKLEDSAVYLCASRLNEKLFFGSGTQLSVL.

The rearrangement uses TRBV28 and TRBJ1-1; 7 bases line up with TRBD1. Germline CDR1 is MDHEN and CDR2 is SYDVKM. V lost 5 bases to trimming and J lost 7 bases; unmatched junction nucleotides: 13. CDR3 length equals 15 residues. The CDR3 DNA reads TGTGCCAGCAGTGCCTCACCGGGACAGCCGATTGAAGCTTTCTTT. The encoded protein is CASSASPGQPIEAFF. Complete variable domain (other parts from reference TRBV28 and TRBJ1-1): DVKVTQSSRYLVKRTGEKVFLECVQDMDHENMFWYRQDPGLGLRLIYFSYDVKMKEKGDIPEGYSVSREKKERFSLILESASTNQTSMYLCASSASPGQPIEAFFGQGTRLTVV.